The next 20 T cell receptor beta chains were all read from a single sample in a study of stem cell transplantation in POMP-related autoinflammatory disease. Assay used: immunoSEQ multiplex PCR; TCRdb lists only in-frame clones, some missing. The sample lists some 30,000 clones, around 88% seen once, with roughly 0.7% in the top ten. This specimen was CD4+ T cells from PBMCs, taken before stem cell transplantation. The receptors were gathered from a human donor with POMP-related autoinflammation and immune dysregulation (PRAID).

The chain has TRBV7-3 and TRBJ2-1; no clear D gene. V shed 2 bases and J shed 5 bases, with 7 bases lying between them. The CDR3 consists of 13 residues. Germline assignment: CDR1 SGHTA and CDR2 FQGTGA. The DNA for the CDR3 is TGTGCCAGCAGCTTAGGTCGGAACAATGAGCAGTTCTTC. The encoded protein is CASSLGRNNEQFF. The variable domain in full, completed from reference TRBV7-3 and TRBJ2-1, reads GAGVSQTPSNKVTEKGKYVELRCDPISGHTALYWYRQSLGQGPEFLIYFQGTGAADDSGLPNDRFFAVRPEGSVSTLKIQRTERGDSAVYLCASSLGRNNEQFFGPGTRLTVL.

The chain couples TRBV7-9 to TRBJ2-1, with TRBD1 matching over 7 bases. Germline V gives CDR1 SEHNR, CDR2 FQNEAQ (reference sequence). J lost 8 bases, V lost 1 base, and 8 bases had no gene match. The CDR3 spans 15 residues. The chain's CDR3 is CASSLEGARSDEQFF. CDR3 coding DNA: TGTGCCAGCAGCTTAGAGGGGGCACGGTCCGATGAGCAGTTCTTC.

The V and J genes are TRBV6-6 and TRBJ1-4; 8 bases are shared with TRBD1. The CDR3 is 15 residues long. V lost 6 bases and J lost 13; bases outside the gene matches: 16. Per the germline V gene, CDR1 is MNHNY and CDR2 is SVGAGI (reference sequence). CDR3 sequence: CASRPGTGAERILFF. DNA for the CDR3: TGTGCCAGCAGACCGGGGACAGGCGCCGAGAGAATACTGTTTTTT.

The rearrangement uses TRBV6-1 and TRBJ2-7, with no clear D. CDR1 is MNHNS, CDR2 SASEGT, per germline. The V end was cut by 2 bases, the J end by 5 bases, with 4 bases between. This CDR3 has 11 residues. CDR3 in amino acids: CASSEIDEQYF. DNA of the CDR3: TGTGCCAGCAGTGAAATCGACGAGCAGTACTTC.

This chain connects TRBV7-3 to TRBJ2-5; D is undetermined. There are 12 residues in the CDR3. CDR1 and CDR2 from the germline V gene are SGHTA and FQGTGA. The V end lost 3 bases, the J end lost 7 bases, and 9 bases lay between the germline ends. CDR3 in DNA: TGTGCCAGCAGCTTTGTGGGCGGGACCCAGTACTTC. This translates into CASSFVGGTQYF.

V gene TRBV10-3 combines with J gene TRBJ2-2; TRBD1 matches 7 bases. The CDR3 length is 16 residues. CDR1 is ENHRY and CDR2 is SYGVKD in the germline V gene. The ends lost 5 bases at V and 6 bases at J; junction bases unmatched: 12. The CDR3 DNA reads TGTGCCATCAGTCCGACAGGGTTGGTTGGTTCCGGGGAGCTGTTTTTT. It translates to CAISPTGLVGSGELFF.

The CDR3 protein is CASSLAGTDEKLFF. The CDR3 bases are TGTGCCAGCAGCTTGGCGGGGACTGACGAAAAACTGTTTTTT. The rearrangement uses TRBV5-6 and TRBJ1-4, with D perhaps matching TRBD1 (5 bases). Germline values: CDR1 SGHDT, CDR2 YYEEEE. Trimming took 0 bases from V and 8 from J, leaving 11 bases between them. This CDR3 is built from 14 residues.

V usage is TRBV2 and J usage is TRBJ2-6, with D maybe TRBD2 (6 bases). V lost 0 bases, J lost 2 bases, and 17 bases lay in between. Germline CDR1 SNHLY, CDR2 FYNNEI. The CDR3 covers 19 residues. The CDR3 region has the DNA TGTGCCAGCAGTGAAGCTTCATCACGCGGCGGGGCTGGGGCCAACGTCCTGACTTTC. Translated: CASSEASSRGGAGANVLTF. Supplemented by reference TRBV2 and TRBJ2-6, the full variable domain reads EPEVTQTPSHQVTQMGQEVILRCVPISNHLYFYWYRQILGQKVEFLVSFYNNEISEKSEIFDDQFSVERPDGSNFTLKIRSTKLEDSAMYFCASSEASSRGGAGANVLTFGAGSRLTVL.

The V gene is TRBV11-3, the J gene TRBJ1-2; TRBD1 matches 8 bases. CDR1 SGHNT and CDR2 YENEEA come from the germline V gene. The CDR3 length is 15 residues. Trimming at V came to 2 bases and at J to 4 bases, leaving 6 bases not matched to a gene. The CDR3 DNA reads as TGTGCCAGCAGCTTACGCCAGGGGGCTCCCTATGGCTACACCTTC. Translated, it gives CASSLRQGAPYGYTF.

This chain uses TRBV28 with TRBJ2-1, with TRBD2 matching 7 bases. Unmatched junction bases numbered 11, after V lost 6 bases and J lost 12 bases. Germline CDR1 reads MDHEN; CDR2 reads SYDVKM. The CDR3 runs to 13 residues. This CDR3 reads CASSLRLALVQFF. CDR3 DNA: TGTGCCAGCAGCTTAAGACTAGCTTTGGTGCAGTTCTTC.

V usage is TRBV4-1 and J usage is TRBJ2-1; perhaps TRBD2 as D (7 bases). CDR1 MGHRA and CDR2 YSYEKL come from the germline V gene. The CDR3 is 15 residues long. V lost 3 bases and J 6 bases, leaving 15 bases between the germline ends. DNA of the CDR3: TGCGCCAGCAGCCATACGGGGGGCCTTGGCAATGAGCAGTTCTTC. This gives the protein CASSHTGGLGNEQFF.

This clone was seen a handful of times. This chain joins TRBV6-4 and TRBJ2-5; D remains ambiguous. There are 13 residues in the CDR3. V lost 3 bases, J lost 1 base, and 6 bases lay in between. CDR1 is MRHNA and CDR2 is SNTAGT in the germline V gene. The CDR3 DNA follows: TGTGCCAGCAGTGAAGCTACCCAAGAGACCCAGTACTTC. Residues: CASSEATQETQYF.

The CDR3 region is CASSEHAGGYGYTF. DNA of the CDR3: TGCGCCAGCAGTGAGCATGCAGGGGGGTACGGCTACACCTTC. The rearrangement uses TRBV10-1 and TRBJ1-2; 7 positions agree with TRBD1. Germline CDR1 is WNHNN and CDR2 is SYGVQD (reference sequence). The junction had 8 bases not matched to a gene; V was cut back by 2 bases and J by 8 bases. CDR3 length: 14 amino acids.

This clone has a single count. V usage is TRBV7-2 and J usage is TRBJ2-7; D gene ambiguous. Germline V lookup: CDR1 SGHTA, CDR2 FQGNSA. V lost 2 bases to trimming and J lost 4 bases, with 9 bases between them. The CDR3 contains 13 residues. CDR3: CASSLSDGYEQYF. The CDR3 DNA is TGTGCCAGCAGCTTATCGGACGGGTACGAGCAGTACTTC.

This chain connects TRBV6-5 to TRBJ2-4, with a possible D match to TRBD2 (6 bases). CDR3 size: 15 residues. V gave up 7 bases and J gave up 3 bases, with 16 bases separating them. The germline CDR1 and CDR2 sequences are MNHEY and SVGAGI. The CDR3 reads CASTIQRGNKNIQYF. The CDR3 coding sequence is TGTGCCAGCACCATCCAACGGGGGAACAAAAACATTCAGTACTTC.

This CDR3 reads CASSLDGTGNEKLFF. The DNA for the CDR3 is TGCGCCAGCAGCTTGGACGGGACAGGGAACGAAAAACTGTTTTTT. The rearrangement uses TRBV5-1 and TRBJ1-4, with 9 bases matching TRBD1. Germline assignment: CDR1 SGHRS and CDR2 YFSETQ. The CDR3 consists of 15 residues. J gave up 8 bases and V 0 bases, and 5 bases lay outside the gene matches.

The chain is built from TRBV29-1 and TRBJ1-5; 10 positions match TRBD1. V lost 6 bases and J lost 5; bases outside the gene matches: 1. From germline, CDR1 is SQVTM and CDR2 ANQGSEA. The CDR3 spans 12 residues. CDR3 DNA sequence: TGCAGCGTCGGGACAGGGGATCAGCCCCAGCATTTT. Translating it yields CSVGTGDQPQHF.

V is TRBV12-5 and J is TRBJ2-3; possible D gene TRBD1, 6 bases. CDR3 length: 16 amino acids. The germline gives CDR1 LGHNT, CDR2 FRNRAP. Trimming took off 2 bases at V and 6 bases at J, with 18 bases between the two ends. The CDR3 spells CASGLPTNRVGDTQYF. CDR3 in DNA: TGTGCTAGTGGTTTGCCCACAAACAGGGTAGGGGATACGCAGTATTTT.

The V call is TRBV5-4, the J call TRBJ2-7, with a weak D call TRBD1 (6 bases). Germline CDR1 reads SGHNT; CDR2 reads YYREEE (reference sequence). This CDR3 contains 14 residues. V was clipped by 1 base and J by 3 bases, with 11 bases between them. The CDR3 DNA follows: TGTGCCAGCAGCTTGACCGACAGGAGCTACGAGCAGTACTTC. Protein sequence: CASSLTDRSYEQYF. The whole variable domain, filled in from reference TRBV5-4 and TRBJ2-7, reads ETGVTQSPTHLIKTRGQQVTLRCSSQSGHNTVSWYQQALGQGPQFIFQYYREEENGRGNFPPRFSGLQFPNYSSELNVNALELDDSALYLCASSLTDRSYEQYFGPGTRLTVT.

CDR3 DNA: TGTGCCAGCAGTTTGTGGGAGAAGGCGGGAGTAGGGGATACGCAGTATTTT. It encodes CASSLWEKAGVGDTQYF. The chain recombines TRBV28 with TRBJ2-3; TRBD2 matches 7 bases. Germline trimming cut 3 bases from V and 6 bases from J; bases unmatched to any gene: 15. The germline V gene has CDR1 MDHEN and CDR2 SYDVKM. The CDR3 is made up of 17 amino acids.